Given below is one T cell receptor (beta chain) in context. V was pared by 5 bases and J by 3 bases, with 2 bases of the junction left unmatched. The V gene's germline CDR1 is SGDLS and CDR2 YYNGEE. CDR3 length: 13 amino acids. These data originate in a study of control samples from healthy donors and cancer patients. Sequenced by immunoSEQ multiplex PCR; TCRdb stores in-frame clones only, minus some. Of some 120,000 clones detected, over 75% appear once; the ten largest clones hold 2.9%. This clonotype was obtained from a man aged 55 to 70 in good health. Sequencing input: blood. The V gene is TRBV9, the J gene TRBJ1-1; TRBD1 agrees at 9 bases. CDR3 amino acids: CASRGQGYTEAFF. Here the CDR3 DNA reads TGTGCCAGCAGGGGACAGGGATACACTGAAGCTTTCTTT.